The rows below give T cell receptor beta chains drawn from one sample of a study of shared clonotypes between healthy human individuals. Profiled with immunoSEQ multiplex PCR; TCRdb holds only in-frame clones, not every one. The data show roughly 400,000 clones, with around 96% seen just once and approximately 0.3% held by the top ten. Sequencing was done on a sample of memory CD8+ T cells sorted from blood. The receptors stem from a man between 25 and 39 years old in good health. CDR3s include the opening cysteine and the closing phenylalanine or tryptophan. A D gene is named only where the DNA matches it firmly. Clone sizes are given selectively: once, few, many, or a class where the clone is expanded.

clone_size	v_call	j_call	d_call	cdr3_nt	cdr3_aa
NA	TRBV7-9	TRBJ2-7	NA	TGTGCCAGCAGCTTCGCCGGGACCCGCTACGAGCAGTACTTC	CASSFAGTRYEQYF
NA	TRBV4-1	TRBJ2-1	TRBD2	TGCGCCAGCAGCCACAACCCCCGGGACTACCGAAACAATGAGCAGTTCTTC	CASSHNPRDYRNNEQFF
NA	TRBV4-2	TRBJ2-1	NA	TGTGCCAGCAGCCAAGAATTTGGCCGGAGCTCCTACAATGAGCAGTTCTTC	CASSQEFGRSSYNEQFF
NA	TRBV29-1	TRBJ2-7	NA	TGCAGCGCCGGGCGGGGACACTACGAGCAGTACTTC	CSAGRGHYEQYF
once	TRBV5-4	TRBJ2-7	NA	TGTGCCAGCAGCTTAAGGGGGGGTAATGACGAGCAGTACTTC	CASSLRGGNDEQYF
NA	TRBV5-1	TRBJ2-1	NA	TGCGCCAGCAGCCCGGTCATCTCCCTCAATGAGCAGTTCTTC	CASSPVISLNEQFF
once	TRBV6-5	TRBJ1-2	NA	TGTGCCAGCAGTTACTCGATCGGGGGCGGCTATGGCTACACCTTC	CASSYSIGGGYGYTF
NA	TRBV19	TRBJ2-5	TRBD2	TGTGCCAGTAGGGGACTAGCGGGAGAAGAGACCCAGTACTTC	CASRGLAGEETQYF
NA	TRBV5-5	TRBJ1-1	NA	TGTGCCAGCAGCTGGAACACTGAAGCTTTCTTT	CASSWNTEAFF
NA	TRBV28	TRBJ2-1	TRBD2	TGTGCCAGCAGTCTAGCGGGACTAAAGGCCTACAATGAGCAGTTCTTC	CASSLAGLKAYNEQFF
NA	TRBV11-2	TRBJ2-1	TRBD2	TGTGCCAGCAGCTTCCAGCGGGAGTCTGATGAGCAGTTCTTC	CASSFQRESDEQFF
NA	TRBV7-9	TRBJ2-3	NA	TGTGCCAGCACCACAACAGGGAAGGGATTAAGGACAGATACGCAGTATTTT	CASTTTGKGLRTDTQYF
NA	TRBV11-2	TRBJ2-5	NA	TGTGCCAGCAGCTTAGCCCTAGAGACCCAGTACTTC	CASSLALETQYF
NA	TRBV27	TRBJ2-3	NA	TGTGCCAGCAGTCCCTTCGGGATCACAGATACGCAGTATTTT	CASSPFGITDTQYF
NA	TRBV28	TRBJ2-7	TRBD2	TGTGCCAGCAGTCTACTAGCGGGCTTCTCCTACGAGCAGTACTTC	CASSLLAGFSYEQYF
NA	TRBV4-2	TRBJ2-2	NA	TGTGCCAGCAGCCAAGATAAAGCCAGGGAGCTGTTTTTT	CASSQDKARELFF
once	TRBV5-1	TRBJ2-7	TRBD2	TGCGCCAGCAGCTTGGCGGCGGGAGAGACCTACGAGCAGTACTTC	CASSLAAGETYEQYF
NA	TRBV28	TRBJ1-3	NA	TGTGCCAGCAGTCCAGGGGTTGCTGGAAACACCATATATTTT	CASSPGVAGNTIYF
NA	TRBV30	TRBJ2-5	NA	TGTGCCTGGAGTGTAGGGGTAGCTGGGACCCAGTACTTC	CAWSVGVAGTQYF
NA	TRBV2	TRBJ1-2	TRBD1	TGTGCCAGCAGCCCACAGAGGACAGGGGGCAGGAGCGGTGCTAACTATGGCTACACCTTC	CASSPQRTGGRSGANYGYTF
NA	TRBV29-1	TRBJ2-7	NA	TGCAGCGTTGCAGGGCCCTCCTACGAGCAGTACTTC	CSVAGPSYEQYF
NA	TRBV19	TRBJ2-1	TRBD2	TGTGCCAGTAGCCAGGGACTAGCGGGATCTTACAATGAGCAGTTCTTC	CASSQGLAGSYNEQFF
NA	TRBV9	TRBJ1-3	TRBD1	TGTGCCAGCAGCCCAAAGGACAGGGCCGGAAACACCATATATTTT	CASSPKDRAGNTIYF
NA	TRBV2	TRBJ2-1	TRBD2	TGTGCCAGCAGTGACGGCGGGAGCCCCTACAATGAGCAGTTCTTC	CASSDGGSPYNEQFF
NA	TRBV10-3	TRBJ2-7	TRBD1	TGTGCCACCGCGACAGGGGGCTGGGACGAGCAGTACTTC	CATATGGWDEQYF
NA	TRBV5-1	TRBJ2-5	TRBD2	TGCGCCAGCAGCTTCCCGTTAACTAGCGGGAGCCGGATCAGCAGAGAGACCCAGTACTTC	CASSFPLTSGSRISRETQYF
NA	TRBV2	TRBJ2-5	NA	TGTGCCAGCAGTGAAGGGGGCTTCCGGAAGACCCAGTACTTC	CASSEGGFRKTQYF
NA	TRBV27	TRBJ2-6	NA	TGTGCCAGCAGTCCGACAGGATTTCCTCTCTCTGGGGCCAACGTCCTGACTTTC	CASSPTGFPLSGANVLTF
NA	TRBV4-1	TRBJ2-3	TRBD2	TGCGCCAGCAGCCAAGCTAGCGGGAGCACAGATACGCAGTATTTT	CASSQASGSTDTQYF
once	TRBV5-1	TRBJ1-3	TRBD1	TGCGCCAGCAGCTTGGTCCCGACGGACAGGGGAAGAAACACCATATATTTT	CASSLVPTDRGRNTIYF
NA	TRBV6-6	TRBJ2-1	TRBD2	TGTGCCAGCAGACCACTAGCGGACAATGAGCAGTTCTTC	CASRPLADNEQFF
NA	TRBV19	TRBJ2-7	TRBD1	TGTGCCAGTAGTAGAACCGGGACAGGGTCGGGGTCCTACGAGCAGTACTTC	CASSRTGTGSGSYEQYF
NA	TRBV20-1	TRBJ2-1	NA	TGCAGGCCTAGGGGGTACAATGAGCAGTTCTTC	CRPRGYNEQFF
NA	TRBV28	TRBJ1-3	NA	TGTGCCAGCAGCGTCGTCAGGGGTTCTGGAAACACCATATATTTT	CASSVVRGSGNTIYF
NA	TRBV11-2	TRBJ2-1	NA	TGTGCCAGCAGGTATGGTAGCTCCTACAATGAGCAGTTCTTC	CASRYGSSYNEQFF
NA	TRBV25-1	TRBJ2-3	TRBD1	TGTGCCAGCAGTGAATACCACTCGGACAGGGGGAGCACAGATACGCAGTATTTT	CASSEYHSDRGSTDTQYF
NA	TRBV4-2	TRBJ1-2	NA	TGTGCCAGCAGCCAAGATAAGGGTGACTATGGCTACACCTTC	CASSQDKGDYGYTF
NA	TRBV28	TRBJ2-2	NA	TGTGCCAGCAGCGCCAGACTAGGCTCGAACACCGGGGAGCTGTTTTTT	CASSARLGSNTGELFF
few	TRBV28	TRBJ1-5	NA	TGTGCCAGCAGTTTATCCAGGGGCCGGAGGCCCCAGCATTTT	CASSLSRGRRPQHF
NA	TRBV30	TRBJ2-3	NA	TGTGCCTGGAGTGAAGGGCTTCGAGCGTCCCGCACAGATACGCAGTATTTT	CAWSEGLRASRTDTQYF
NA	TRBV9	TRBJ2-1	NA	TGTGCCAGCAGCGTAGCTACAGGCTACAATGAGCAGTTCTTC	CASSVATGYNEQFF
NA	TRBV28	TRBJ2-1	NA	TGTGCCAGCAGGGCCGTCACAGGGTGGGGGGAGCAGTTCTTC	CASRAVTGWGEQFF
NA	TRBV5-1	TRBJ1-2	TRBD1	TGCGCCAGCAGCCATGGGACAGACGCCTATGGCTACACCTTC	CASSHGTDAYGYTF
NA	TRBV6-9	TRBJ1-2	NA	TGTGCCAGCAGTTACGGACAGTCGGGCTACACCTTC	CASSYGQSGYTF
NA	TRBV10-3	TRBJ2-5	NA	TGTGCCATCAGTTTAGTCCCAGAGACCCAGTACTTC	CAISLVPETQYF
NA	TRBV9	TRBJ2-2	TRBD2	TGTGCCAGCAGCGTAGGTCAAGGGACTAGCGGGGGCGGGGAGCTGTTTTTT	CASSVGQGTSGGGELFF
NA	TRBV4-1	TRBJ1-2	NA	TGCGCCAGCAGCCAAGTTCCGTTATCCCTCCCGAGCGTTGGCTACACCTTC	CASSQVPLSLPSVGYTF
NA	TRBV7-8	TRBJ2-1	NA	TGTGCCAGCAGCTGGGGCGATGAGCAGTTCTTC	CASSWGDEQFF
NA	TRBV19	TRBJ2-2	NA	TGTGCCAGTAGCTACAGCACCGGGGAGCTGTTTTTT	CASSYSTGELFF
NA	TRBV6-1	TRBJ1-1	NA	TGTGCCAGCAGCCACACCACTAACACTGAAGCTTTCTTT	CASSHTTNTEAFF
NA	TRBV18	TRBJ2-7	TRBD2	TGTGCCAGCTCACCAGGGACTAGCGGGGCCTACGAGCAGTACTTC	CASSPGTSGAYEQYF
NA	TRBV19	TRBJ2-7	TRBD1	TGTGCCAGTACTCCGGGACAGTTTACCTACGAGCAGTACTTC	CASTPGQFTYEQYF
once	TRBV21-1	TRBJ2-3	NA	TGTGCCAGCAGTGGAGACAGGGCCCCTAGCACAGATACGCAGTATTTT	CASSGDRAPSTDTQYF
NA	TRBV28	TRBJ1-3	NA	TGTGCCAGCAGTTTTGGGCCGGGTGGAAACACCATATATTTT	CASSFGPGGNTIYF